This is a list of T cell receptor beta chains from one sample in a study of human T cells and chemical hapten exposure. MiXCR, run by TCRdb on the RACE reads, gives a single entry per CDR3 protein. The sample holds approximately 340,000 distinct CDR3 sequences, about 7% seen once. Sequenced material: whole blood, taken in connection with sensitization to the hapten diphenylcyclopropenone (DPC). The receptors come from a woman aged 18 to 35 with alopecia areata. Some clones in this sample may be carry-over from other donors' samples. CDR3s include the opening cysteine and the closing phenylalanine or tryptophan. D genes are given only for firm matches. Clone sizes are given selectively: once, few, many, or a class where the clone is expanded.

TRBV7-2	TRBJ1-5	few	-	TGTGCCAGCAGCTTAGTGGGGGGCCAGGGCAGACAGCCCCAGCATTTT	CASSLVGGQGRQPQHF
TRBV9	TRBJ2-7	few	-	TGTGCCAGCAGCCCGCAAACAGGGCGGGTCGAGCAGTACTTC	CASSPQTGRVEQYF
TRBV2	TRBJ1-6	-	-	TGTGCCAGCAGCCCCGGACAGAGTACCTATAATTCACCCCTCCACTTT	CASSPGQSTYNSPLHF
TRBV6-2/TRBV6-3	TRBJ2-2	few	-	TGTGCCAGCAGTTACAGATTTTCGGGGGAGCTGTTTTTT	CASSYRFSGELFF
TRBV12-3/TRBV12-4	TRBJ1-6	-	-	TGTGCCAGCAGCCCCCAGGGACCCCTCCACTTT	CASSPQGPLHF
TRBV20-1	TRBJ1-5	-	-	TGCAGTGCTAGAGAGGGCAATAGCAATCAGCCCCAGCATTTT	CSAREGNSNQPQHF
TRBV18	TRBJ2-1	many	TRBD2	TGTGCCAGCTCAGAGGGACTAGCGGGTAGGGATGAGCAGTTCTTC	CASSEGLAGRDEQFF
TRBV2	TRBJ2-4	few	-	TGTGCCAGCAGTGAAGCGCAGGGGGGCCTGAGTGATCAGTACTTC	CASSEAQGGLSDQYF
TRBV5-5	TRBJ1-2	-	-	TGTGCCAGCAGCCAGTTGATGAGTAACTATGGCTACACCTTC	CASSQLMSNYGYTF
TRBV9	TRBJ2-7	-	TRBD2	TGTGCCAGCAGCAATTCAGCGGGGGGGAGAACCAACCCCTACGAGCAGTACTTC	CASSNSAGGRTNPYEQYF
TRBV7-2	TRBJ1-2	few	-	TGTGCCAGCAGCTTATCATCGATGGCCTTC	CASSLSSMAF
TRBV5-4	TRBJ2-5	many	TRBD1	TGTGCCAGCAGCCTCTCGGACAGGGCCGAGACCCAGTACTTC	CASSLSDRAETQYF
TRBV6-2/TRBV6-3	TRBJ1-1	many	-	TGTGCCAGCAGTCAAGAGGGGAACACTGAAGCTTTCTTT	CASSQEGNTEAFF
TRBV4-3	TRBJ1-4	-	-	TGCGCCAGCAGCCAAGATTACGGCAGGGGCGGTGAAAAACTGTTTTTT	CASSQDYGRGGEKLFF
TRBV6-1	TRBJ2-3	many	-	TGTGCCTCCTCCCGTCGATCTAGCACAGATACGCAGTATTTT	CASSRRSSTDTQYF
TRBV7-2	TRBJ2-3	-	-	TGTGCCAGCAGCTTCAGGCGCAGGGACACGCAGTATTTT	CASSFRRRDTQYF
TRBV7-2	TRBJ2-3	-	-	TGTGCCAGCAGCTTAGGTCTTTCCCACGGAGATACGCAGTATTTT	CASSLGLSHGDTQYF
TRBV7-9	TRBJ2-1	many	-	TGTGCCAGCAGCTTAGGGGTATCAGGGAAAATTTCGTTC	CASSLGVSGKISF
TRBV28	TRBJ2-4	-	-	TGTGCCAGCAGACCCACACAGTTAGCCAAAAACATTCAGTACTTC	CASRPTQLAKNIQYF
TRBV28	TRBJ2-5	-	-	TGTGCCAGCAGTTTCGAGAAGAGGTCGTACTTC	CASSFEKRSYF
TRBV28	TRBJ2-7	-	-	TGTGCCAGCAGTTTATCCTCTACTGGGGCCTACGAGCAGTACTTC	CASSLSSTGAYEQYF
TRBV25-1	TRBJ2-7	many	-	TGTGCCAGCAGTGAACGTGTGTACGAGCAGTACTTC	CASSERVYEQYF
TRBV27	TRBJ1-2	-	-	TGTGCCAGCAGTTTAGGTCCCCGTCTTGGCTACACCTTC	CASSLGPRLGYTF
TRBV5-4	TRBJ2-3	-	-	TGTGCCAGCAGCCCAGGACTAATACTTACTAGCACAGATACGCAGTATTTT	CASSPGLILTSTDTQYF
TRBV29-1	TRBJ2-5	-	TRBD2	TGCAGCGTTGAATCGGCGGGGGAGGTGGAGACCCAGTACTTC	CSVESAGEVETQYF
TRBV12-3/TRBV12-4	TRBJ2-3	-	TRBD2	TGTGCCAGCAGTTTAGGAGGTGCTAGCGGGATAGTCGATACGCAGTATTTT	CASSLGGASGIVDTQYF
TRBV6-5	TRBJ2-1	many	TRBD1	TGTGCCAGCAGTTACTCTGGGACAGGGTGGAATGAGCAGTTCTTC	CASSYSGTGWNEQFF
TRBV7-2	TRBJ1-1	many	-	TGTGCCAGCAAGAGCCGGGATCCAGTTTTAGCCGGGGCTGAAGCTTTCTTT	CASKSRDPVLAGAEAFF
TRBV29-1	TRBJ2-1	few	-	TGCAGCTCCCTGGTAGGGGCCAATGAGCAGTTCTTC	CSSLVGANEQFF
TRBV25-1	TRBJ1-5	few	-	TGTGCCAGCAGTGAAACAGGAAATCAGCCCCAGCATTTT	CASSETGNQPQHF
TRBV5-4	TRBJ1-3	-	-	TGTGCCAGCAGCAGCAACAGGGCTGGAAACACCATATATTTT	CASSSNRAGNTIYF
TRBV25-1	TRBJ1-2	few	-	TGTGCCAGCAGTGAATTGGAGGGGAGGGGCCAGGACTATGGCTACACCTTC	CASSELEGRGQDYGYTF
TRBV5-1	TRBJ2-7	few	-	TGCGCCAGCAGCGACGTTGTAATCAAGCCCTTTGGGCAGTACTTC	CASSDVVIKPFGQYF
TRBV24-1	TRBJ2-3	many	-	TGTGCCACCAGTTATCCCGACAGGCGGACAGATACGCAGTATTTT	CATSYPDRRTDTQYF
TRBV7-2	TRBJ2-3	-	-	TGTGCCGGCGCTGGGGGGAGCTGGACAGATACGCAGTATTTT	CAGAGGSWTDTQYF
TRBV10-3	TRBJ2-1	-	-	TGTGCCATCAGGGGACGGGGGTCCTACAATGAGCAGTTCTTC	CAIRGRGSYNEQFF
TRBV20-1	TRBJ1-6	-	-	TGCAGTGCTAGATCAGGCCTGTGGGGTCTTCGAAATTCACCCCTCCACTTT	CSARSGLWGLRNSPLHF
TRBV6-2/TRBV6-3	TRBJ1-5	-	TRBD1	TGTGCCAGCAGGTCGGGACAGGGCTATCAGCCCCAGCATTTT	CASRSGQGYQPQHF
TRBV12-3/TRBV12-4	TRBJ1-6	few	-	TGTGCCAGCAGTTTTACCAGGTCACCCCTCCACTTT	CASSFTRSPLHF
TRBV2	TRBJ2-1	many	TRBD2	TGTGCCAGCGAGACCAGCGGGGGGGCCATGTATGAGCAGTTCTTC	CASETSGGAMYEQFF
TRBV12-3/TRBV12-4	TRBJ2-1	many	-	TGTGCCAGCAGCGAATCAAACGGACGGGGCAATGAGCAGTTCTTC	CASSESNGRGNEQFF
TRBV11-2	TRBJ2-5	-	-	TGTGCCAGCAGCTCCTTCCCCGAGACTAAGCAAGAGACCCAGTACTTC	CASSSFPETKQETQYF
TRBV4-1	TRBJ2-7	few	-	TGCGCCAGCAGCCAATCCGGGACACTGAGCTACGAGCAGTACTTC	CASSQSGTLSYEQYF
TRBV5-4	TRBJ2-5	many	TRBD2	TGTGCCAGCAGCTTGGGGCTAGCGGGGGTAACCCAGTACTTC	CASSLGLAGVTQYF
TRBV7-2	TRBJ1-5	-	-	TGTGCCAGCAGCTTACTCTACGACAGGAATCAGCCCCAGCATTTT	CASSLLYDRNQPQHF
TRBV6-2/TRBV6-3	TRBJ2-2	many	-	TGTGCCAGCAACCAGGGTGGGATAAACACCGGGGAGCTGTTTTTT	CASNQGGINTGELFF
TRBV4-2	TRBJ1-2	few	-	TGTGCCAGCAGCCAAGATCCCGCAGGGACCAACTATGGCTACACCTTC	CASSQDPAGTNYGYTF
TRBV28	TRBJ1-2	many	TRBD1	TGTGCCAGCAGTTCAGGACAGGGAATGAGGTATGGCTACACCTTC	CASSSGQGMRYGYTF
TRBV5-4	TRBJ2-3	few	TRBD2	TGTGCCAGCAGTTTCCCCCGGGGGGGGGGGCGAAATACGCAGTATTTT	CASSFPRGGGRNTQYF
TRBV5-1	TRBJ1-5	many	-	TGCGCCAGCAGCTCCGAGGGGCTCTGGTATCAGCCCCAGCATTTT	CASSSEGLWYQPQHF
TRBV20-1	TRBJ2-3	-	-	TGCAGTGCTAGAGACCCCCGAACGGCTACCCATCGCTCAGATACGCGGTATTTT	CSARDPRTATHRSDTRYF
TRBV5-6	TRBJ1-1	-	-	TGTGCCAGCAGCTGGGGGCCTTTAAACACTGAAGCTTTCTTT	CASSWGPLNTEAFF